These 27 T cell receptor beta chains share one sample of origin, sequenced in a study of T cell clonotyping in hematopoietic cell transplantation. Profiled with immunoSEQ multiplex PCR; TCRdb holds only in-frame clones, not every one. The data hold fewer than 50,000 clones, with 94% observed a single time. Material for sequencing was peripheral blood mononuclear cells. Receptors were obtained from a woman in her forties or fifties in good health. Some clones in this sample may be carry-over from other donors' samples.

V and J are TRBV6-1 and TRBJ1-4; 7 nucleotides line up with TRBD1. The CDR3 runs to 17 residues. Trimming cost V 3 bases and J 0 bases; bases outside gene matches: 7. Germline V gene sequence: CDR1 MNHNS, CDR2 SASEGT. The CDR3 sequence: CASSEGQYRTTNEKLFF. CDR3 bases: TGTGCCAGCAGTGAGGGACAGTATCGAACAACTAATGAAAAACTGTTTTTT.

J is TRBJ1-5 and V is TRBV6-5; possible D gene TRBD1, 5 bases. CDR1 MNHEY and CDR2 SVGAGI come from the germline V gene. V gave up 6 bases and J gave up 4 bases, with 16 bases separating them. The CDR3 spans 15 residues. The CDR3 DNA follows: TGTGCCAGCAGCCGCGGGACGGAACCGAATCAGCCCCAGCATTTT. It encodes CASSRGTEPNQPQHF.

The CDR3 nucleotides read TGTGCCAGCAGCGTAGGGTCGGGGGGACTCTGGTACCAAGAGACCCAGTACTTC. This encodes CASSVGSGGLWYQETQYF. The gene calls are TRBV9 and TRBJ2-5, with 7 bases lining up with TRBD2. CDR3 length equals 18 residues. CDR1 is SGDLS, CDR2 YYNGEE, per germline. With V trimmed by 0 bases and J by 0 bases, 11 bases remained unmatched.

The J gene is TRBJ2-5, the V gene TRBV4-3; 9 bases are a match to TRBD2. The CDR3 is made up of 16 amino acids. Germline trimming cut 0 bases from V and 4 bases from J; bases unmatched to any gene: 6. Germline CDR1 and CDR2: LGHNA and YSLEER. The chain's CDR3 is CASSQESRGGRETQYF. Here the CDR3 DNA reads TGCGCCAGCAGCCAAGAATCGCGGGGGGGCCGAGAGACCCAGTACTTC.

The V and J genes are TRBV11-2 and TRBJ2-5; the D gene is possibly TRBD2 (5 bases). Trimming shortened V by 1 base and J by 4 bases, and 13 bases separated the two germline ends. The CDR3 consists of 15 residues. Per the germline V gene, CDR1 is SGHAT and CDR2 is FQNNGV. The CDR3 region is CASSLVDSRGETQYF. The CDR3, as DNA: TGTGCCAGCAGCTTAGTCGACTCCCGGGGAGAGACCCAGTACTTC.

V and J are TRBV4-1 and TRBJ1-2; a possible D gene is TRBD1 (6 bases). This CDR3 has 15 residues. V lost 1 base and J 4 bases, leaving 13 bases between the germline ends. Germline V lookup: CDR1 MGHRA, CDR2 YSYEKL. CDR3 region: CASSQGSGALYGYTF. The CDR3 region has the DNA TGCGCCAGCAGCCAAGGATCGGGGGCTCTCTATGGCTACACCTTC.

The chain has TRBV11-2 and TRBJ2-7; 7 nucleotides agree with TRBD1. In germline, CDR1 is SGHAT, CDR2 FQNNGV. The CDR3 is 16 residues long. The V and J ends lost 0 bases and 0 bases, in that order; junction bases with no gene match: 5. The CDR3, as DNA: TGTGCCAGCAGCTTAGATTGGGGACAGTCCTCCTACGAGCAGTACTTC. It codes for CASSLDWGQSSYEQYF.

The chain recombines TRBV27 with TRBJ1-6, with TRBD1 identical over 8 bases. Germline V gives CDR1 MNHEY, CDR2 SMNVEV (reference sequence). CDR3 length: 14 amino acids. The trim removed 2 bases at V and 9 bases at J, leaving 3 bases unmatched. The CDR3 sequence: CASSLGQGSSPLHF. In nucleotides, the CDR3 is TGTGCCAGCAGTTTAGGACAGGGTAGTTCACCCCTCCACTTT.

This sequence joins TRBV29-1 and TRBJ2-3, with TRBD2 matching 14 bases. Germline loops: CDR1 SQVTM, CDR2 ANQGSEA. V shed 7 bases and J 4 bases; nucleotides not matched to a gene: 4. CDR3 length: 14 amino acids. Written as DNA, the CDR3 is TGCAGCGCTGGGACTAGCGGGAGTGCAGATACGCAGTATTTT. Translating gives CSAGTSGSADTQYF.

V is TRBV30 and J is TRBJ1-1, with TRBD1 as a possible D gene (6 bases). This CDR3 contains 12 residues. The germline gives CDR1 GTSNPN, CDR2 SVGIG (reference sequence). V was pared by 4 bases and J by 8 bases, with 14 bases between. In nucleotides, the CDR3 is TGTGCCTGGACCCCGGGGACACTCGAAGCTTTCTTT. Translating gives CAWTPGTLEAFF.

The chain links TRBV7-7 to TRBJ2-2; D gene unclear. Germline loops: CDR1 SSHAT, CDR2 FNYEAQ (reference sequence). Trimming removed 1 base at V and 6 bases at J, with 9 bases between. This CDR3 has 14 residues. CDR3 bases: TGTGCCAGCAGCTTAGTCCCCGGTGCCGGGGAGCTGTTTTTT. Its translation is CASSLVPGAGELFF.

This clone was seen once. This chain joins TRBV9 and TRBJ1-1; TRBD1 matches at 9 bases. Germline V gene data show CDR1 as SGDLS and CDR2 as YYNGEE. The CDR3 runs to 15 residues. The ends lost 0 bases at V and 8 bases at J; junction bases unmatched: 8. CDR3 bases: TGTGCCAGCAGCGTAGGGAAGGGACAGGGAGAAGAAGCTTTCTTT. Protein: CASSVGKGQGEEAFF.

The rearrangement uses TRBV5-1 and TRBJ2-3; TRBD2 is a possible D gene (6 bases). Trimming stripped 1 base from V and 4 bases from J, with 13 bases between. Germline V gives CDR1 SGHRS, CDR2 YFSETQ. The CDR3 is 15 residues long. CDR3 protein: CASSLTSRVSDTQYF. CDR3 nucleotides: TGCGCCAGCAGCTTGACTAGCAGGGTTTCAGATACGCAGTATTTT.

The rearrangement uses TRBV27 and TRBJ2-7; 8 nucleotides agree with TRBD1. This CDR3 is 13 amino acids long. The V gene end was trimmed by 5 bases and the J gene end by 7 bases; junction bases not matched to a gene: 7. Germline V gene lookup returns CDR1 MNHEY and CDR2 SMNVEV (reference sequence). The CDR3 coding sequence is TGTGCCAGCAGTGGACAGGGATTGAGGGAGCAGTACTTC. It encodes CASSGQGLREQYF.

This clone occurred once. V is TRBV5-4 and J is TRBJ2-5; D is undetermined. Germline CDR1 and CDR2: SGHNT and YYREEE (reference sequence). Trimming stripped 2 bases from V and 5 bases from J, with 4 bases between. The CDR3 is 11 residues long. The CDR3, as DNA: TGTGCCAGCAGCTTTTTGGAGACCCAGTACTTC. It codes for CASSFLETQYF.

The CDR3: CAIRTVNNSPLHF. CDR3 bases: TGTGCCATCCGGACAGTAAATAATTCACCCCTCCACTTT. This chain links TRBV28 with TRBJ1-6, with D possibly matching TRBD1 (6 bases). V lost 10 bases to trimming and J lost 5 bases, with 12 bases between them. Germline V gene data show CDR1 as MDHEN and CDR2 as SYDVKM. The CDR3 totals 13 residues.

J is TRBJ2-2 and V is TRBV5-1, with D possibly being TRBD1 or TRBD2 (5 bases each). CDR1 is SGHRS, CDR2 YFSETQ, per germline. This CDR3 is built from 14 residues. Between the trimmed V and J ends, which lost 4 bases and 7 bases, there was a span of 14 bases. CDR3 bases: TGCGCCAGCAGCCCCTCAAGAGGGGTCGGGGAGCTGTTTTTT. Protein sequence: CASSPSRGVGELFF.

The chain carries TRBV11-3 and TRBJ2-7, with D perhaps matching TRBD2 (6 bases). Germline loops: CDR1 SGHNT, CDR2 YENEEA. The CDR3 length is 15 residues. Trimming pared 0 bases from V and 5 bases from J, leaving 14 bases between. The CDR3 region is CASSLDPGESNEQYF. The CDR3, as DNA: TGTGCCAGCAGCTTAGATCCGGGGGAAAGTAACGAGCAGTACTTC.

This sequence joins TRBV15 and TRBJ2-3; 13 positions agree with TRBD2. Germline trimming cut 1 base from V and 5 bases from J; bases unmatched to any gene: 3. The CDR3 covers 16 residues. CDR1 is LNHNV, CDR2 YYDKDF, per germline (reference sequence). DNA of the CDR3: TGTGCCACCAGCAGAGGAAGGACTAGCGGGGGAGATACGCAGTATTTT. This codes for CATSRGRTSGGDTQYF.

V gene TRBV11-2 combines with J gene TRBJ1-1; D is perhaps TRBD1 (5 bases). The germline V gene encodes CDR1 SGHAT and CDR2 FQNNGV. This CDR3 has 16 residues. The V end lost 3 bases, the J end lost 3 bases, and 17 bases lay between the germline ends. CDR3: CASSLRGTHPDTEAFF. The CDR3 nucleotides read TGTGCCAGCAGCTTGCGGGGCACTCATCCGGACACTGAAGCTTTCTTT.

This chain uses TRBV6-1 with TRBJ2-7; D is unclear. V lost 7 bases to trimming and J lost 2 bases, with 18 bases between them. From germline, CDR1 is MNHNS and CDR2 SASEGT. CDR3 size: 15 residues. For the CDR3, the DNA is TGTGCCAGCAAGGTGGGCAGCCAATACACCTACGAGCAGTACTTC. Translating it yields CASKVGSQYTYEQYF.

V and J are TRBV7-2 and TRBJ1-2; D perhaps matches TRBD1 (6 bases). V was shortened by 2 bases and J by 5 bases, with 18 bases between the two germline ends. Germline V CDR1 and CDR2: SGHTA, FQGNSA. The CDR3 is 16 residues long. The CDR3, as DNA: TGTGCCAGCAGCTTACCAACGGCCAGGGGAGGGTATGGCTACACCTTC. Amino acid sequence: CASSLPTARGGYGYTF.

The J gene is TRBJ1-1, the V gene TRBV14; D is unclear. V was cut by 0 bases and J by 3 bases, with 8 bases left in between. The CDR3 has 14 amino acids. CDR1 is SGHDN, CDR2 FVKESK, per germline. The CDR3, as DNA: TGTGCCAGCAGCCAAGATCTAGCTTACACTGAAGCTTTCTTT. Translated: CASSQDLAYTEAFF. The full variable domain, with the rest looked up from reference TRBV14 and TRBJ1-1, is EAGVTQFPSHSVIEKGQTVTLRCDPISGHDNLYWYRRVMGKEIKFLLHFVKESKQDESGMPNNRFLAERTGGTYSTLKVQPAELEDSGVYFCASSQDLAYTEAFFGQGTRLTVV.

J is TRBJ2-7 and V is TRBV6-6; D perhaps matches TRBD1 (6 bases). The germline V and J ends were trimmed by 6 bases and 1 base, with 10 bases remaining between them. CDR3 length equals 13 residues. CDR1 is MNHNY and CDR2 is SVGAGI in the germline V gene (reference sequence). CDR3 in amino acids: CASRKTGSYEQYF. In nucleotides, the CDR3 is TGTGCCAGCAGAAAGACAGGATCCTACGAGCAGTACTTC.

The rearrangement joins TRBV19 to TRBJ2-7, with D hard to call. Per the germline V gene, CDR1 is LNHDA and CDR2 is SQIVND (reference sequence). V was clipped by 3 bases and J by 0 bases, with 9 bases between them. The length of the CDR3 is 14 residues. In DNA, the CDR3 is TGTGCCAGTAGTATGGCCCAGGACTCCTACGAGCAGTACTTC. Its protein is CASSMAQDSYEQYF. The variable domain in full, completed from reference TRBV19 and TRBJ2-7, reads DGGITQSPKYLFRKEGQNVTLSCEQNLNHDAMYWYRQDPGQGLRLIYYSQIVNDFQKGDIAEGYSVSREKKESFPLTVTSAQKNPTAFYLCASSMAQDSYEQYFGPGTRLTVT.

The chain is built from TRBV4-3 and TRBJ1-4; possible D gene TRBD1, 6 bases. Germline CDR1 reads LGHNA; CDR2 reads YSLEER. CDR3 length: 15 residues. The V gene lost 0 bases and the J gene lost 5 bases, with 10 bases spanning the gap. The CDR3 DNA is TGCGCCAGCAGCCAAGATATCGGACAGAATGAAAAACTGTTTTTT. This codes for CASSQDIGQNEKLFF.

This chain links TRBV19 with TRBJ2-3, with D perhaps matching TRBD1 or TRBD2 (6 bases each). The V end lost 10 bases, the J end lost 4 bases, and 15 bases lay between the germline ends. The germline V gene encodes CDR1 LNHDA and CDR2 SQIVND (reference sequence). This CDR3 has 13 amino acids. As DNA, the CDR3 is TGTGCCACGGCACAGGGAGGTTCAGATACGCAGTATTTT. Protein product: CATAQGGSDTQYF.